The sequence of this T cell receptor beta chain was determined in a study of regulatory T cells in long-lasting Graves disease. Study-wide findings and caveats: It was possible that the small sample size reduced accuracy.

The authors built TCR beta libraries using iRepertoire HTBI primers and Arm-PCR of CDR3 regions. MiXCR, run by TCRdb on the multiplex PCR reads, gives a single entry per CDR3 protein. Among 400,000 to 500,000 distinct CDR3 sequences listed, roughly 23% were seen once. Noted time point: persistent/refractory GD, antithyroid drugs over 5 years with positive TRAb. The TCR library was prepared using RNA isolated from PBMCs. Enrollment of patients was through an endocrinology department in Xi'an, China. This clonotype came up many times. Its antigen remains unknown. Germline CDR1 MNHNS, CDR2 SASEGT. V lost 2 bases, J lost 6 bases, and 13 bases lay in between. CDR3 length: 15 amino acids.

This chain links TRBV6-1 with TRBJ2-2; no definite D call. The source of this sequence is a female donor with Graves disease. Sequenced material: peripheral blood mononuclear cells (PBMCs), taken when the disease was refractory, from a patient treated with antithyroid drugs. The CDR3 region has the DNA TGTGCCAGCAGTGAACGGTCAGGACGACCCGGGGAGCTGTTTTTT. The encoded protein is CASSERSGRPGELFF.